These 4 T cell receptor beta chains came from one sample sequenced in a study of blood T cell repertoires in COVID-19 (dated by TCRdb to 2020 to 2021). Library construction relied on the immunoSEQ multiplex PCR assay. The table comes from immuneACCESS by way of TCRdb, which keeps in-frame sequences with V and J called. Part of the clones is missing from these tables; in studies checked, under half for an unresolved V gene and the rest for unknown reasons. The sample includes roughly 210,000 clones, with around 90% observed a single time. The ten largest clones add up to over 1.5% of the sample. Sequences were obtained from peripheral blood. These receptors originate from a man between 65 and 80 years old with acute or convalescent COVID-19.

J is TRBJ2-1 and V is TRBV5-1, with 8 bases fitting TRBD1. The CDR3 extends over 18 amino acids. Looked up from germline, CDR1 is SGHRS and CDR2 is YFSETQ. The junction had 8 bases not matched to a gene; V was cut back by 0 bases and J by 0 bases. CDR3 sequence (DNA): TGCGCCAGCAGCTTGGGCAGGGGGCGCTTACGCTCCTACAATGAGCAGTTCTTC. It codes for CASSLGRGRLRSYNEQFF.

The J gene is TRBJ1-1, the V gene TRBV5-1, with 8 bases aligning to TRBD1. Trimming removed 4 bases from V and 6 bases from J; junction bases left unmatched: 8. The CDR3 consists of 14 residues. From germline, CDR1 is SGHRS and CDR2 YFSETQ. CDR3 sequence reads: CASSIGQGLAEAFF. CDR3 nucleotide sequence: TGCGCCAGCAGCATTGGACAGGGACTCGCTGAAGCTTTCTTT. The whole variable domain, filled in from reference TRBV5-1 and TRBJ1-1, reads KAGVTQTPRYLIKTRGQQVTLSCSPISGHRSVSWYQQTPGQGLQFLFEYFSETQRNKGNFPGRFSGRQFSNSRSEMNVSTLELGDSALYLCASSIGQGLAEAFFGQGTRLTVV.

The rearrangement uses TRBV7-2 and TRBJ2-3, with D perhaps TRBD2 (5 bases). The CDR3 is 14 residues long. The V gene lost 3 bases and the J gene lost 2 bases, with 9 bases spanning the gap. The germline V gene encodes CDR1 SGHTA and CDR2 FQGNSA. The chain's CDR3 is CASSFMTTTDTQYF. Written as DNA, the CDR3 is TGTGCCAGCAGCTTTATGACTACCACAGATACGCAGTATTTT. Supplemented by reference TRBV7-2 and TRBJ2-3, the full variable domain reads GAGVSQSPSNKVTEKGKDVELRCDPISGHTALYWYRQSLGQGLEFLIYFQGNSAPDKSGLPSDRFSAERTGGSVSTLTIQRTQQEDSAVYLCASSFMTTTDTQYFGPGTRLTVL.

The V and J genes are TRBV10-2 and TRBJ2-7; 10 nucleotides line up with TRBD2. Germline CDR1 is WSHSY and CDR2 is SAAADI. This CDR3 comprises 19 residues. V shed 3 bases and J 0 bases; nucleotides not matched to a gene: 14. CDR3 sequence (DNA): TGCGCCAGCAGTGATATACTGGTAGCGGGAGGTTCCAACTCCTACGAGCAGTACTTC. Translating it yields CASSDILVAGGSNSYEQYF.